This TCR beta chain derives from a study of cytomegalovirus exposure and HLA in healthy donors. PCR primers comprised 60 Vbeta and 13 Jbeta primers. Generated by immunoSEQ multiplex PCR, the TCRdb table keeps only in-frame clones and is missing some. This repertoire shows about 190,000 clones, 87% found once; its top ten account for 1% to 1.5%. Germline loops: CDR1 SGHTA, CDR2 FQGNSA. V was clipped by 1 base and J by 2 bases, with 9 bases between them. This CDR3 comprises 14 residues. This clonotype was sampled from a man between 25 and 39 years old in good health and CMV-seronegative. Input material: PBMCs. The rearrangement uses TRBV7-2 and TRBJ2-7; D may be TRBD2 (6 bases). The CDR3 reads CASSLGGTPYEQYF. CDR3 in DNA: TGTGCCAGCAGCTTAGGCGGGACGCCCTACGAGCAGTACTTC.